This T cell receptor beta chain was identified in a study of cytomegalovirus exposure and HLA in healthy donors. This clone occurred a few times. Its matching antigen is unknown. Germline CDR1 LNHDA, CDR2 SQIVND (reference sequence). The CDR3 runs 15 residues. V was trimmed by 1 base and J by 8 bases, leaving 14 bases between them. The PCR was carried out with 60 Vbeta primers and 13 Jbeta primers. Here immunoSEQ multiplex PCR was the method, and the copy in TCRdb shows in-frame clones only, minus some. The data hold approximately 140,000 clones, with over 60% observed a single time. General study findings and limits: Later genetic work tied a missense DCLRE1C variant to beta-chain V and J trimming. In a later analysis, HLA-associated beta chains showed higher expansion and lower generation probabilities than comparable chains.

This receptor was taken from a female donor in good health and CMV-seronegative. V is TRBV19 and J is TRBJ1-4; unclear D gene. The sample taken for sequencing was PBMCs. CDR3 residues: CASSIGGSLEEKLFF. CDR3 in DNA: TGTGCCAGTAGTATAGGAGGCAGTTTAGAGGAAAAACTGTTTTTT.